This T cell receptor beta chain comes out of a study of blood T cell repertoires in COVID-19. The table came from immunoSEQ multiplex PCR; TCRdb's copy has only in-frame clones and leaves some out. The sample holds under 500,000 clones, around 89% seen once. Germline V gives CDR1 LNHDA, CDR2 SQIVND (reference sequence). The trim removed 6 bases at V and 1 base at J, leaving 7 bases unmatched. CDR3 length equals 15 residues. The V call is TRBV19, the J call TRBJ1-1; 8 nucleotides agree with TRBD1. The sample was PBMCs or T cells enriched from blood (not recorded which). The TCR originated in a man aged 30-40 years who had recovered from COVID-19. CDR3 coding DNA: TGTGCCAGTAGCCCACCAGACAGGGGGAACACTGAAGCTTTCTTT. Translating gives CASSPPDRGNTEAFF.